This record looks at one TCR beta chain sequence and its context. This entry is derived from a study of blood T cells in healthy people across ages. Researchers collected 9.5 to 10 milliliters of peripheral blood from every single donor. The ends lost 6 bases at V and 8 bases at J; junction bases unmatched: 13. This CDR3 is built from 14 residues. Germline lookup yields CDR1 DFQATT and CDR2 SNEGSKA (reference sequence). With a J-beta primer mix and a sample-barcoded 5' primer, a second PCR ran about 7 to 11 cycles. Every cDNA molecule carried a tag from a template-switch adaptor bearing 12 random nucleotides. TCRdb analysed the 5' RACE reads with MiXCR anew, one entry per CDR3 protein. The table lists 1.5 million to 2 million distinct CDR3 sequences, about 50% of them singletons.

This receptor was taken from a woman in her thirties or forties in good health. The chain uses TRBV20-1 and TRBJ2-4, with 7 bases that match TRBD2. The specimen was blood. DNA of the CDR3: TGCAGTGCCAATTCGGGGGTAGGGAGGGACATTCAGTACTTC. This translates into CSANSGVGRDIQYF.